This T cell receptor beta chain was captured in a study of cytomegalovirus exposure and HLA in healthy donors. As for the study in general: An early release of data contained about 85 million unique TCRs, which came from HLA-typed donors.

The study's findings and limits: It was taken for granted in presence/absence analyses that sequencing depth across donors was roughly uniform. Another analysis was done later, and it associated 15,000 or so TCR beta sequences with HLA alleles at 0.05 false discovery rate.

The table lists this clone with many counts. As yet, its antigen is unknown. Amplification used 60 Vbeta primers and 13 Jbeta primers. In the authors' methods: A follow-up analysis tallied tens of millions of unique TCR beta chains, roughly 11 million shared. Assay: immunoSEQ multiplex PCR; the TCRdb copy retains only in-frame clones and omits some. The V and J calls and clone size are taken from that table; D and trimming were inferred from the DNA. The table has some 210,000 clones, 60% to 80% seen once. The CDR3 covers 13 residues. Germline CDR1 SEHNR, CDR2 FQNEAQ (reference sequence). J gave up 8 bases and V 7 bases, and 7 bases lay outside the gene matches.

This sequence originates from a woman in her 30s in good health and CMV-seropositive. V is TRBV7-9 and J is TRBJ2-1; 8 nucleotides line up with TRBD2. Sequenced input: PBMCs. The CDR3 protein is CASMKRERYEQFF. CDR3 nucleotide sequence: TGTGCCAGCATGAAGCGGGAGCGGTATGAGCAGTTCTTC.